This T cell receptor beta chain was sequenced for a study of CD8 T cells in ankylosing spondylitis. CDR1 is MNHEY and CDR2 is SVGAGI in the germline V gene. The CDR3 runs 17 residues. Trimming pared 0 bases from V and 7 bases from J, leaving 19 bases between. A single record per CDR3 protein comes from TCRdb applying MiXCR to the 5' RACE reads. Here the sample spans around 33,000 distinct CDR3 sequences, around 6.7% being singletons. At least ten counts were recorded for this clonotype. This receptor was identified in a male donor with ankylosing spondylitis or in good health (not recorded which). This sequence joins TRBV6-5 and TRBJ2-1; D possibly corresponds to TRBD2 (5 bases). The sample taken for sequencing was blood, either unsorted or a sorted T cell fraction (not recorded which). The CDR3 DNA is TGTGCCAGCAGTTACTCCTCTCGGGGTGGCTTTGGGAATGAGCAGTTCTTC. Translation gives CASSYSSRGGFGNEQFF.